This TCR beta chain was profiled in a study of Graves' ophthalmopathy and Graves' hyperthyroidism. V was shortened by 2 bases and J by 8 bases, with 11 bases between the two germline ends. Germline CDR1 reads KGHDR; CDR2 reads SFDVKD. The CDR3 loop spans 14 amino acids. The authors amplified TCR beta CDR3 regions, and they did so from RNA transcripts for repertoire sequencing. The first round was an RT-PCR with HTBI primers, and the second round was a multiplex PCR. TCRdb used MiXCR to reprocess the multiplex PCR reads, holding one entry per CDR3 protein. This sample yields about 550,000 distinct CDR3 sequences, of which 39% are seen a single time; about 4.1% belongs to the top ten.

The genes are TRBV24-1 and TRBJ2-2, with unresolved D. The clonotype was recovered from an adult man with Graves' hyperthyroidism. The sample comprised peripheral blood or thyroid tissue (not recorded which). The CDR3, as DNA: TGTGCCACCAGTGATTCGAAACAACCAGGGGAGCTGTTTTTT. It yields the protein CATSDSKQPGELFF.